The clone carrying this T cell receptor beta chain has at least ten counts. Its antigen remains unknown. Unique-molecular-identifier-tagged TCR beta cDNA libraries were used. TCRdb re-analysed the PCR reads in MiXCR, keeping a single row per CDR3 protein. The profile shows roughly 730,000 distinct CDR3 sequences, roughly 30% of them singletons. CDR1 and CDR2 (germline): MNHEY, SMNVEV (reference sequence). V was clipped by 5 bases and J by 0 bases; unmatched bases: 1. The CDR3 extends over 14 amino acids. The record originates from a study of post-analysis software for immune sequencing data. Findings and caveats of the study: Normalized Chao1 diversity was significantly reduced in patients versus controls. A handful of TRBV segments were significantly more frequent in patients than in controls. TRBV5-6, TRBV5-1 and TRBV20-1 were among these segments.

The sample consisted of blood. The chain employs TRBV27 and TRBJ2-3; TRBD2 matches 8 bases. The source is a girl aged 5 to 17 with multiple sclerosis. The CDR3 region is CASSSGRSTDTQYF. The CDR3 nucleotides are TGTGCCAGCAGTAGCGGGAGAAGCACAGATACGCAGTATTTT.